The 17 T cell receptor beta chains in this list originate from one sample, sequenced in a study of blood T cell repertoires in COVID-19. Using immunoSEQ multiplex PCR, the repertoire was profiled, and TCRdb retains in-frame clones only, with some absent. This sample has over 250,000 clones; roughly nine tenths occur once, and the top ten carry approximately 2.2%. The specimen sequenced was peripheral blood. The source of these receptors is a man over 45 with acute or convalescent COVID-19.

The V and J genes are TRBV6-5 and TRBJ2-5, with TRBD2 matching over 7 bases. Germline CDR1 MNHEY, CDR2 SVGAGI. The CDR3 is 12 residues long. J was trimmed by 7 bases and V by 8 bases; bases with no gene match: 7. CDR3 coding DNA: TGTGCCAGCTTAGCTAGCGGCGGGACCCAGTACTTC. It is translated as CASLASGGTQYF.

This CDR3 is CASSYGTSGETQYF. CDR3 nucleotide sequence: TGTGCCAGCAGTTACGGGACTAGCGGTGAGACCCAGTACTTC. The rearrangement joins TRBV6-5 to TRBJ2-5; 11 nucleotides agree with TRBD2. The germline V gene encodes CDR1 MNHEY and CDR2 SVGAGI. The CDR3 is 14 amino acids. V trimming: 2 bases; J trimming: 5 bases; junction bases outside the gene matches: 1.

The chain joins TRBV29-1 to TRBJ1-2; D is ambiguous. The CDR3 sequence is 11 residues long. Germline loops: CDR1 SQVTM, CDR2 ANQGSEA. V lost 6 bases, J lost 0 bases, and 5 bases lay in between. CDR3 loop: CSVGTNYGYTF. Here the CDR3 DNA reads TGCAGCGTCGGGACTAACTATGGCTACACCTTC.

The rearrangement links TRBV3-1 (or the pseudogene TRBV3-2) to TRBJ1-4; the match to TRBD1 covers 8 bases. CDR1 is LGHDT, CDR2 YNNKEL, per germline (reference sequence). Trimming cost V 4 bases and J 8 bases; bases outside gene matches: 6. The CDR3 consists of 14 residues. CDR3 region: CASSRAGTGEKLFF. CDR3 DNA sequence: TGTGCCAGCAGCCGCGCCGGGACAGGAGAAAAACTGTTTTTT.

The genes are TRBV6-5 and TRBJ2-6, with TRBD1 matching over 8 bases. This CDR3 comprises 15 residues. The V and J ends lost 4 bases and 2 bases, in that order; junction bases with no gene match: 1. The germline V gene encodes CDR1 MNHEY and CDR2 SVGAGI. CDR3: CASSLQGAGANVLTF. The CDR3 DNA is TGTGCCAGCAGTTTACAGGGGGCTGGGGCCAACGTCCTGACTTTC.

This chain uses TRBV7-2 with TRBJ1-3, with D uncertain. The V gene's germline CDR1 is SGHTA and CDR2 FQGNSA. The CDR3 runs 16 residues. The V and J ends lost 1 base and 4 bases respectively, with 14 bases between them. Here the CDR3 reads CASSLGPVNSGNTIYF. In DNA form, the CDR3 reads TGTGCCAGCAGCTTAGGTCCAGTAAATTCCGGAAACACCATATATTTT.

Points on this clone: At one end the junction does not follow the germline gene, possibly because of a read error. This sequence joins TRBV2 and TRBJ2-5; D call uncertain. Germline CDR1 reads SNHLY; CDR2 reads FYNNEI. The CDR3 has 14 residues. CDR3: CASSEGNYQETQYF. Written as DNA, the CDR3 is TGTGCCAGCAGTGAAGGGAACTACCAGGAGACCCAGTACTTC.

The chain couples TRBV19 to TRBJ1-3; 12 nucleotides align to TRBD1. The germline CDR1 and CDR2 sequences are LNHDA and SQIVND (reference sequence). With 9 bases clipped from V and 3 bases from J, the junction kept 3 bases outside the gene matches. The CDR3 spans 14 residues. The CDR3, as DNA: TGTGCCAGCGGGACAGGGGGCATTGGAAACACCATATATTTT. Its translation: CASGTGGIGNTIYF.

The chain has TRBV9 and TRBJ2-1; 10 bases agree with TRBD2. CDR3 length equals 16 residues. Germline-derived CDR1 and CDR2 are SGDLS and YYNGEE. The V and J ends lost 2 bases and 5 bases, in that order; junction bases with no gene match: 7. CDR3 amino acids: CASSVFLAGDNNEQFF. In DNA, the CDR3 is TGTGCCAGCAGCGTCTTCCTAGCGGGGGACAACAATGAGCAGTTCTTC.

Only a few counts were recorded for this clone. The chain has TRBV7-6 and TRBJ2-2; 8 bases map to TRBD1. There are 12 residues in the CDR3. J gave up 13 bases and V 4 bases, and 5 bases lay outside the gene matches. Germline lookup yields CDR1 SGHVS and CDR2 FNYEAQ. The CDR3 sequence is CASSYGQGGLFF. CDR3 DNA: TGTGCCAGCAGCTACGGACAGGGTGGGCTGTTTTTT.

This sequence joins TRBV7-3 and TRBJ2-3, with 10 bases matching TRBD2. CDR3 length: 15 residues. J gave up 4 bases and V 5 bases, and 6 bases lay outside the gene matches. The germline V gene encodes CDR1 SGHTA and CDR2 FQGTGA. CDR3 coding DNA: TGTGCCAGCAGCCGAAGCGGGGGGGCATCAGATACGCAGTATTTT. It yields the protein CASSRSGGASDTQYF.

The rearrangement joins TRBV6-5 to TRBJ1-5, with a weak D call TRBD1 (6 bases). CDR3 length: 14 amino acids. V shed 2 bases and J shed 7 bases, with 12 bases lying between them. Germline V gene data show CDR1 as MNHEY and CDR2 as SVGAGI. The CDR3 nucleotides read TGTGCCAGCAGTTACCGAGAGGGGGAACAGCCCCAGCATTTT. Translation: CASSYREGEQPQHF.

This rearrangement joins TRBV11-2 to TRBJ1-1; the D gene is possibly TRBD1 (5 bases). The CDR3 runs 12 residues. V shed 5 bases and J shed 10 bases, with 14 bases lying between them. Germline CDR1 and CDR2: SGHAT and FQNNGV. DNA of the CDR3: TGTGCCAGCAGCGCTGGGGGACTAGGAGCTTTCTTT. It specifies CASSAGGLGAFF.

The V and J genes are TRBV15 and TRBJ1-1, with 8 nucleotides matching TRBD1. Germline loops: CDR1 LNHNV, CDR2 YYDKDF (reference sequence). This CDR3 is built from 13 residues. With 9 bases clipped from V and 1 base from J, the junction kept 4 bases outside the gene matches. The CDR3 bases are TGTGCCACAGGACAGGGACCGAACACTGAAGCTTTCTTT. It encodes CATGQGPNTEAFF.

V usage is TRBV5-4 and J usage is TRBJ2-7; D gene ambiguous. The germline gives CDR1 SGHNT, CDR2 YYREEE (reference sequence). V lost 2 bases and J 1 base, leaving 10 bases between the germline ends. This CDR3 has 14 amino acids. This CDR3 is CASSFGPGSYEQYF. CDR3 DNA sequence: TGTGCCAGCAGCTTTGGTCCAGGATCCTACGAGCAGTACTTC.

The V call is TRBV4-1, the J call TRBJ2-1, with D possibly matching TRBD2 (5 bases). From germline, CDR1 is MGHRA and CDR2 YSYEKL. This CDR3 contains 15 residues. The germline V and J ends were trimmed by 2 bases and 4 bases, with 12 bases remaining between them. CDR3 region: CASSQMDSTYNEQFF. The DNA of the CDR3 is TGCGCCAGCAGCCAAATGGACTCGACGTACAATGAGCAGTTCTTC.

The CDR3, as DNA: TGTGCCAGCAGCCCAAGCGGGGGGGTCGTGGAGACCCAGTACTTC. Residues: CASSPSGGVVETQYF. The chain has TRBV5-6 and TRBJ2-5, with 10 bases matching TRBD2. The CDR3 covers 15 residues. Germline loops: CDR1 SGHDT, CDR2 YYEEEE. V was pared by 4 bases and J by 5 bases, with 8 bases of the junction left unmatched.